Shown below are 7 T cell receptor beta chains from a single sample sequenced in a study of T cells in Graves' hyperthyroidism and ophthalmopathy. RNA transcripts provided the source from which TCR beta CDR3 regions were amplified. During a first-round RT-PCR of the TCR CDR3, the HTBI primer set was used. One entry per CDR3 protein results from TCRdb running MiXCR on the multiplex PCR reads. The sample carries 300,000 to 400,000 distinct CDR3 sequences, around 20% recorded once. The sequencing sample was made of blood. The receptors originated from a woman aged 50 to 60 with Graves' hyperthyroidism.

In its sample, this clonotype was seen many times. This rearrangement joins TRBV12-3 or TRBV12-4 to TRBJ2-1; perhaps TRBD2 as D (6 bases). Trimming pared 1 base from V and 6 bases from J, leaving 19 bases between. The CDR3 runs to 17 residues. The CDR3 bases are TGTGCCAGCAGTTTAGTCTCCGGGACTTTGAGGGGCAATGAGCAGTTCTTC. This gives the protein CASSLVSGTLRGNEQFF.

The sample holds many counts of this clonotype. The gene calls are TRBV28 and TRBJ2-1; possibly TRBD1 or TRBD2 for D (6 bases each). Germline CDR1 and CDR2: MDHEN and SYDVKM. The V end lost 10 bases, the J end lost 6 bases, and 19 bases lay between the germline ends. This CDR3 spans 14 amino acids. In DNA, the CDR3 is TGTGCCACCCACCCCGGGGGCGCTTCCAATGAGCAGTTCTTC. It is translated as CATHPGGASNEQFF.

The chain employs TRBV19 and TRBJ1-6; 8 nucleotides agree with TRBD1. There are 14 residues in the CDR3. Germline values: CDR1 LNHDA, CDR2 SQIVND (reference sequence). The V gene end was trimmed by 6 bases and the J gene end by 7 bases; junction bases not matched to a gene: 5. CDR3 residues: CASRRDRGNSPLHF. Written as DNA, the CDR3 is TGTGCCAGTAGGAGAGACAGGGGAAATTCACCCCTCCACTTT.

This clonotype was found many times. The CDR3 here is CASSQGQALYGYTF. The CDR3 DNA reads as TGTGCCAGCAGCCAGGGACAGGCCCTTTATGGCTACACCTTC. J is TRBJ1-2 and V is TRBV5-6, with 8 bases fitting TRBD1. Germline CDR1 is SGHDT and CDR2 is YYEEEE. There are 14 residues in the CDR3. V was pared by 4 bases and J by 5 bases, with 7 bases of the junction left unmatched.

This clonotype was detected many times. The CDR3, as DNA: TGTGCCAGCAGTCCCGATCAACTAGCGGGATCGGGGGAGCTGTTTTTT. As protein: CASSPDQLAGSGELFF. This chain links TRBV12-3 or TRBV12-4 with TRBJ2-2, with 10 bases fitting TRBD2. V gave up 5 bases and J gave up 8 bases; unmatched junction bases: 11. The CDR3 length is 16 residues.

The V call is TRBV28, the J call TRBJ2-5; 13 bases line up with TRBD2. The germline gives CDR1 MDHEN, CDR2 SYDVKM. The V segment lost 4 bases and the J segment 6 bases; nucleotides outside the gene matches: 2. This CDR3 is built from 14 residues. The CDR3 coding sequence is TGTGCCAGCAGTTGGACTAGCGGGAGCCAGACCCAGTACTTC. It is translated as CASSWTSGSQTQYF.

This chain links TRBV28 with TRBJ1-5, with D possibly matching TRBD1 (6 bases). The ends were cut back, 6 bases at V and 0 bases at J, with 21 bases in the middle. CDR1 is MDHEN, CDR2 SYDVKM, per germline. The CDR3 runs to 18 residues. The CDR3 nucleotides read TGTGCCAGCAGCCCGCATCAGGGGACGGGTCGTAGCAATCAGCCCCAGCATTTT. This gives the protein CASSPHQGTGRSNQPQHF.